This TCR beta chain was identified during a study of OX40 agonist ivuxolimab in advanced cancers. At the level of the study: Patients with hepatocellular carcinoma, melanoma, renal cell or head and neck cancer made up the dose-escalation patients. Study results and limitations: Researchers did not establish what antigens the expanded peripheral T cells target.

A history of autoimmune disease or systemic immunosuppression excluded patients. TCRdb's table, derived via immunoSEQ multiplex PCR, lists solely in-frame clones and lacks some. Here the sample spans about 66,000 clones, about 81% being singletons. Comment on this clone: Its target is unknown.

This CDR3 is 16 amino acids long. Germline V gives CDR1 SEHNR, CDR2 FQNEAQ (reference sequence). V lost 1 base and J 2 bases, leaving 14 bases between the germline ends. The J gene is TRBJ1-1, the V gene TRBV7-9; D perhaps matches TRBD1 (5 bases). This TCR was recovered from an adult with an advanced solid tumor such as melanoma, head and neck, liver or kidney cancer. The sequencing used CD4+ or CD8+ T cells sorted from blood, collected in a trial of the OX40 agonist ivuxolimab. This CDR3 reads CASSLDPGHKNTEAFF. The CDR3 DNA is TGTGCCAGCAGCTTAGACCCAGGACATAAAAACACTGAAGCTTTCTTT. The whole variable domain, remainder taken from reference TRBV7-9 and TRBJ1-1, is DTGVSQNPRHKITKRGQNVTFRCDPISEHNRLYWYRQTLGQGPEFLTYFQNEAQLEKSRLLSDRFSAERPKGSFSTLEIQRTEQGDSAMYLCASSLDPGHKNTEAFFGQGTRLTVV.